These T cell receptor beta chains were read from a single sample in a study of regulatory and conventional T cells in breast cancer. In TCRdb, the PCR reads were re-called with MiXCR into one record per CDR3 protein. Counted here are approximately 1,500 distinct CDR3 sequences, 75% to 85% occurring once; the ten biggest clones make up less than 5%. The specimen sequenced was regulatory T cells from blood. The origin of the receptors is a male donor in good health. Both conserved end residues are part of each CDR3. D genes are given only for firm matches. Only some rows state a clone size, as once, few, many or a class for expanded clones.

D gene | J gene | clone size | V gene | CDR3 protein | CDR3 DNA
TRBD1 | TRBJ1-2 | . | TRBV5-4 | CASSPMTGVGGYTF | TGTGCCAGCAGCCCGATGACAGGGGTGGGAGGCTACACCTTC
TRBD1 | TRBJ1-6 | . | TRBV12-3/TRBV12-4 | CASSAGGPNSPLHF | TGTGCCAGCAGCGCAGGGGGCCCTAATTCACCCCTCCACTTT
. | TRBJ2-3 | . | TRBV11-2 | CASSPQGFTDTQYF | TGTGCCAGCAGCCCGCAGGGTTTCACAGATACGCAGTATTTT
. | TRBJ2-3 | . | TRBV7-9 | CASSSPRRVTSVDTQYF | TGTGCCAGCAGCTCCCCGAGGAGAGTTACTAGTGTAGATACGCAGTATTTT
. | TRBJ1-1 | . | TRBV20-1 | CSARGIMNTEAFF | TGCAGTGCTCGCGGGATCATGAACACTGAAGCTTTCTTT
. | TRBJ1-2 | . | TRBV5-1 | CASSLDTYGYTF | TGCGCCAGCAGCTTGGATACCTATGGCTACACCTTC
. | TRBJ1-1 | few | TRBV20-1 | CSARAGSQNTEAFF | TGCAGTGCTAGAGCAGGGAGTCAAAACACTGAAGCTTTCTTT
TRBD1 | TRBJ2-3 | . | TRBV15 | CATSRDRTGSTDTQYF | TGTGCCACCAGCAGAGATAGGACAGGGAGCACAGATACGCAGTATTTT
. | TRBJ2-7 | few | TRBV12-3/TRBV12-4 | CASSFGRGYEQYF | TGTGCCAGCAGTTTCGGACGAGGTTACGAGCAGTACTTC
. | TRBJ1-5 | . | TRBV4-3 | CASSHETGRGQPQHF | TGCGCCAGCAGCCATGAGACAGGCAGGGGCCAGCCCCAGCATTTT
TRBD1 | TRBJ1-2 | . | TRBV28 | CASSDPGQGAAGYTF | TGTGCCAGCAGTGACCCGGGACAGGGGGCCGCGGGCTACACCTTC
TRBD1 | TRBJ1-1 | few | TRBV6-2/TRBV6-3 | CASSYLLDRSDWGNTEAFF | TGTGCCAGCAGTTACCTTTTGGACAGGTCAGATTGGGGGAACACTGAAGCTTTCTTT